The present TCR beta chain was sequenced within a study of blood T cells in healthy people across ages. Study conclusions and caveats: The authors considered diversity estimates from one million T cells to be underestimates.

CDR3 size: 17 residues. The V and J ends lost 2 bases and 0 bases, in that order; junction bases with no gene match: 8. Germline values: CDR1 SEHNR, CDR2 FQNEAQ (reference sequence). As to this clonotype: No antigen is known for it.

Next came a second PCR, run for about 6 to 12 cycles, which used a sample-barcoded 5' primer along with a J-beta primer mix. A template-switch adaptor that had 12 random nucleotides put a tag on each cDNA molecule. Each of the samples gave a minimum of 2.5 million paired-end reads that contained CDR3. Each CDR3 protein gets one entry after TCRdb re-called the 5' RACE reads with MiXCR. The sample has roughly 1,700,000 distinct CDR3 sequences; approximately 30% are singletons. Samples each yielded at least 6 micrograms of total RNA. Sequencing was done on a sample of blood. The sequence derives from a woman aged 30 to 39 in good health. The chain carries TRBV7-9 and TRBJ2-7; TRBD1 matches at 9 bases. Written as DNA, the CDR3 is TGTGCCAGCAGCTTACCACAGGGGGCCCCAAGCTCCTACGAGCAGTACTTC. This encodes CASSLPQGAPSSYEQYF.